This TCR beta chain was recovered during a study of T cells in Graves' hyperthyroidism and ophthalmopathy (dated by TCRdb to 2018 to 2020). Study-wide context: Peripheral blood was collected at initial diagnosis, before any treatment. Prospective prediction of ophthalmopathy was tested in an independent validation cohort consisting of 18 to 20 hyperthyroidism patients and approximately 16 patients who later progressed to ophthalmopathy. To identify distinguishing TCR V-J signatures, a discovery cohort of around 100 patients was used, comprising some 43 with Graves' ophthalmopathy and some 60 with stable Graves' hyperthyroidism. According to the paper, TCR Vbeta CDR3 sequencing was carried out on 135 peripheral blood samples, which came from approximately 41 ophthalmopathy, around 74 hyperthyroidism and about 17 progressor patients. After sampling, hyperthyroidism patients received methimazole starting at 30 mg daily, and ophthalmopathy patients received high-dose intravenous methylprednisolone. Thyroid tissue and blood T-cell repertoires from six Graves' hyperthyroidism patients were also compared in the study. The 95 to 100 discovery patients were randomly divided into training and test sets at a 7:3 ratio.

In regard to this clonotype: The clone's antigen remains unknown. Per-nucleotide qualities are absent, and no much larger clonotype sits a single base away.

The TCR beta CDR3 regions were amplified from the RNA transcripts. For the first round of RT-PCR on the TCR CDR3, the HTBI primer set was used together with the Qiagen OneStep RT-PCR kit. Libraries were constructed in a second round of multiplex PCR, after which size selection and purification were carried out. The libraries were sequenced on an Illumina HiSeq2000 using paired-end 100 bp reads. Under the source paper's analysis protocol: Raw data were processed with SOAPnuke, discarding reads with adapters, uncalled bases, mean Phred below 15, or no exact constant-primer or identifier match. High-quality paired reads were merged with COPE v1.2.5, and unique nucleotide sequences were defined as clonotypes. MiTCR v1.1 was used to align clonotypes to the IMGT TRBV, TRBD and TRBJ reference segments. Only V-J combinations with frequency above 0.0001, covering about 99% of repertoires, were analysed. A TCS score was defined as the ratio of F50 (clonal expansion) to E x V (chaos), with BLOSUM62-based TCRdist applied between CDR3 peptides within each V-J. Welch's t-statistics and random forest reduced 450 to 600 V-J features to 13, which were used in a naive Bayes classifier (R e1071). Clones were called with MiXCR by TCRdb after fastp trimmed the public reads at Q25, and only in-frame beta chains were retained. Every distinct CDR3 protein forms one entry, paired with its most common genes and DNA. None of the V and J calls come from the authors' own analysis; TCRdb made them. Across this sample there are approximately 400,000 distinct CDR3 sequences, with approximately 14% seen only once. Approximately 14% of the sample rests with the top ten.

Graves' hyperthyroidism was defined as stable when no progression to ophthalmopathy occurred over 18 months of follow-up. The hyperthyroidism patients were between 18 and 65 years old and newly diagnosed, with a disease duration of less than 2 months. Exclusion was applied to patients with uncontrolled infections, other autoimmune diseases, pregnancy or lactation. Clinical symptoms, serum thyroxine and TRAb, thyroid ultrasound, and orbital computed tomography formed the basis for the diagnoses. PBMCs were isolated from approximately 10 ml of fresh peripheral blood by Ficoll-Paque density gradient centrifugation. Total RNA was extracted with Trizol reagent, and quality was checked on an Agilent 2100 Bioanalyzer. The germline V gene specifies SGHRS as CDR1 and YFSETQ as CDR2. The CDR3 runs 14 residues from the cysteine to the phenylalanine. Solely the CDR3 DNA is kept, with 42 bases framed from the first base. The trim is 4 bases for V and 0 bases for J, with a gap of 8 bases between the germline ends.

Study-wide findings and limitations: No statistical method was used to set the sample size in advance, and investigators knew the group allocation. In cross-validation, a model built on a 13 V-J signature told ophthalmopathy apart from stable hyperthyroidism with approximately 90% sensitivity and roughly 83% specificity, and in testing the same model reached 80%/75%. Most expanded thyroid clonotypes (frequency above 0.001) were also detected in blood, a finding suggesting that blood repertoires may reflect thyroid immune responses. In validation, the model predicted progression to ophthalmopathy a median of about 6.8 months before onset, with about 64% sensitivity and almost 75% specificity.

The sequence derives from a woman aged 18-29 years with Graves' hyperthyroidism. The chain is made from TRBV5-1 and TRBJ2-1; no D gene can be assigned with confidence. The sample was blood. The DNA sequence reads TGCGCCAGCAGCGACACGCGCTCCTACAATGAGCAGTTCTTC. Its translation is CASSDTRSYNEQFF.